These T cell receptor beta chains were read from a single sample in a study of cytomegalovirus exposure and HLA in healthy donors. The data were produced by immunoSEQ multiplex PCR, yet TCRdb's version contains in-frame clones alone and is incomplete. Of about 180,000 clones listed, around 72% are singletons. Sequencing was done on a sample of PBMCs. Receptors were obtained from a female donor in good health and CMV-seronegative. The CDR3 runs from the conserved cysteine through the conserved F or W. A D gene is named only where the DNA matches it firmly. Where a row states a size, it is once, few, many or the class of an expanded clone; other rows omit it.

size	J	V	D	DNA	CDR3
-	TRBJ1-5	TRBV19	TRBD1	TGTGCCAGTACCTCCCAAGCGGGGACAGGCTTTGATGGAGCCCAGCATTTT	CASTSQAGTGFDGAQHF
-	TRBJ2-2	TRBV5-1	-	TGCGCCAGCAGCTTAGGGGTAGGATACACCGGGGAGCTGTTTTTT	CASSLGVGYTGELFF
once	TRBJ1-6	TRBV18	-	TGTGCCAGCTCACCAGTTGCGGGGGGCCGCTCCTATAATTCACCCCTCCACTTT	CASSPVAGGRSYNSPLHF
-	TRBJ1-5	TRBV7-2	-	TGTGCCAGCAGCGCAAGGGCGGGGGGTAGGAACAATCAGCCCCAGCATTTT	CASSARAGGRNNQPQHF
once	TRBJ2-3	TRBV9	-	TGTGCCAGCAGCGTAGGAGGGAGTATCTCAGATACGCAGTATTTT	CASSVGGSISDTQYF
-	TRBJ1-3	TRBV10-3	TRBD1	TGTGCCATCAGTGGGGACAGCTCTGGAAACACCATATATTTT	CAISGDSSGNTIYF
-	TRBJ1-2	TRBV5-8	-	TGTGCCAGCAGCTTGATAGGGGGGGCGAACTATGGCTACACCTTC	CASSLIGGANYGYTF
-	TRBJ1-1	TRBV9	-	TGTGCCAGCAGAGGGGGGGTGGACACTGAAGCTTTCTTT	CASRGGVDTEAFF
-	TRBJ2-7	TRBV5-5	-	TGTGCCAGCAGCTTGGCCGGTTCCCTAGGGGCCTACGAGCAGTACTTC	CASSLAGSLGAYEQYF
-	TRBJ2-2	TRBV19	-	TGTGCCAGTAGTATCTGGGGGGGCGGGACCGGGGAGCTGTTTTTT	CASSIWGGGTGELFF
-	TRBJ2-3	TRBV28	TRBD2	TGTGCCAGCAGTTCCCGGATAGCGGGAGGCCCCACAGATACGCAGTATTTT	CASSSRIAGGPTDTQYF
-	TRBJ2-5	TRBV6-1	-	TGTGCCAGCAAACCGAGGACCCAGTACTTC	CASKPRTQYF
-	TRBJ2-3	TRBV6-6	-	TGTGCCAGCAGTCCAGGGTACCCTACAGATACGCAGTATTTT	CASSPGYPTDTQYF
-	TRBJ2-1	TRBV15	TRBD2	TGTGCCACCAGCACAGTAGCGGGAGGATTCTCCTACAATGAGCAGTTCTTC	CATSTVAGGFSYNEQFF
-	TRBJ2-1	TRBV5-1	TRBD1	TGCGCCAGCGGAAGACAGGGAGCGAATGAGCAGTTCTTC	CASGRQGANEQFF
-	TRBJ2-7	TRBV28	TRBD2	TGTGCCAGCAGTTGGACTAGCGGGAGGAGCTCCTACGAGCAGTACTTC	CASSWTSGRSSYEQYF
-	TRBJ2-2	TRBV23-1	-	TGCGCCAGCAGTCAATCGGAGGGACCTTACACCGGGGAGCTGTTTTTT	CASSQSEGPYTGELFF
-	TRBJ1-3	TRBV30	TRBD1	TGTGCCTGGTCCCAGTGGACAGGGGGAAACACCATATATTTT	CAWSQWTGGNTIYF
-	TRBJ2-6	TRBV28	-	TGTGCCAGCAGTCCCCCAGGGCGAGGGGCCAACGTCCTGACTTTC	CASSPPGRGANVLTF
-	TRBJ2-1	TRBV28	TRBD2	TGTGCCAGCAGTATCACAACTAGCGGGAGGGCCAATGAGCAGTTCTTC	CASSITTSGRANEQFF
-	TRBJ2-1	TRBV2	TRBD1	TGTGCCAGCAGTTTCGACAGGGGGTCCTACAATGAGCAGTTCTTC	CASSFDRGSYNEQFF
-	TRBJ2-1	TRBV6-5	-	TGTGCCAGCAGTGAGGGCGACCACAATGAGCAGTTCTTC	CASSEGDHNEQFF